This T cell receptor (beta chain) comes out of a study of cytotoxic CD8 clonotypes in ibrutinib-treated CLL. This CDR3 spans 13 amino acids. Germline V gene data show CDR1 as LNHNV and CDR2 as YYDKDF (reference sequence). The V and J ends lost 4 bases and 2 bases respectively, with 8 bases between them. Sequencing was performed with immunoSEQ multiplex PCR; in TCRdb, only in-frame clones are kept and a portion is missing. Among under 150,000 clones, around four fifths were seen once, and the ten largest hold roughly 3.3%. The chain carries TRBV15 and TRBJ1-2; D is unresolved. This TCR derives from a human donor with chronic lymphocytic leukemia. The source material was PBMCs, sampled after 24 months of ibrutinib treatment. The CDR3 protein is CATSNSENYGYTF. CDR3 nucleotide sequence: TGTGCCACCAGCAATTCGGAGAACTATGGCTACACCTTC.